Included here is one T cell receptor beta chain sequence, with context. This clonotype has only a few counts. Its antigen remains undetermined. With a much larger clone just one base away, this may be a read error. The method was RT-PCR. These reads were obtained on an Illumina HiSeq 2500. The raw public data were reprocessed by TCRdb itself: fastp quality trimming at Q25, MiXCR clonotype calling, in-frame beta chains only. A single entry per CDR3 protein holds the most common genes and DNA from its merged rows. Within this sample are approximately 230,000 distinct CDR3 sequences, with 12% of them counted one time only. About 7.8% of the sample belongs to the ten largest clones. This specimen comes from a study of response to subunit inactivated influenza vaccine listed by TCRdb under 2018. The study in broad terms: Deep quantitative T cell receptor repertoire profiling was used in the study to track responses to a trivalent subunit inactivated influenza vaccine.

Overall results and qualifications from the work: According to the authors, only a limited number of new T cells may be recruited by each seasonal influenza vaccination.

Sequenced here: non-naive T cells sorted from PBMCs, sampled less than 15 days before vaccination. The cell subset or site label of this sample denotes: memory T cell fraction. This TCR derives from a man in his forties or fifties who received an inactivated influenza vaccine. Donor details come from another sample of the same person, matched by shared clones.

The DNA is as follows: TGTGCCAGCAGTCCTCCCACAGATACGCAGTATTTT. Its coded protein is CASSPPTDTQYF. The chain is made from TRBV12-3 or TRBV12-4 and TRBJ2-3, with no reliable assignment of the D segment. The CDR3 spans 12 residues, from the cysteine through the phenylalanine. Only the CDR3 DNA is retained, 36 bases long and in frame from the first base. The germline ends are 5 bases apart after V is trimmed by 5 bases and J by 2 bases.